The 20 T cell receptor beta chains given below trace back to one sample, sequenced in a study of T cells after yellow fever vaccination. TCRdb redid the calling of the 5' RACE reads with MiXCR, one entry per CDR3 protein. The sample includes 250,000 to 400,000 distinct CDR3 sequences, 3.5% to 4.5% seen only once; the top ten take just under 20%. The sample in question was PBMCs, obtained 15 days after the yellow fever booster vaccination. Receptor source: a man between 18 and 29 years old who received the YFV17D yellow fever vaccine.

This clonotype has ten or more counts. This CDR3 is CASYQGLRRNSPLHF. CDR3 DNA: TGTGCCAGCTATCAAGGACTAAGGAGAAATTCACCCCTCCACTTT. The chain is built from TRBV6-2 or TRBV6-3 and TRBJ1-6; unclear D gene. This CDR3 is built from 15 residues. Germline CDR1 and CDR2: MNHEY and SVGEGT. Between the trimmed V and J ends, which lost 8 bases and 7 bases, there was a span of 18 bases.

This clonotype has ten or more counts. The chain couples TRBV12-3 or TRBV12-4 to TRBJ2-7; 9 bases line up with TRBD1. This CDR3 is built from 15 residues. With V trimmed by 4 bases and J by 1 base, 5 bases remained unmatched. CDR3 protein: CASSSPGQGSYEQYF. DNA of the CDR3: TGTGCCAGCAGTTCCCCGGGACAGGGTTCCTACGAGCAGTACTTC.

This clonotype was counted many times. The V call is TRBV12-3 or TRBV12-4, the J call TRBJ2-1, with a possible D match to TRBD1 (6 bases). The CDR3 consists of 15 residues. The V gene lost 6 bases and the J gene lost 4 bases, with 16 bases spanning the gap. The DNA for the CDR3 is TGTGCCAGCAGCCGAACGCAGGGGCTATACAATGAGCAGTTCTTC. Its protein product is CASSRTQGLYNEQFF.

This clonotype has only a few counts. The chain combines TRBV7-7 with TRBJ2-3; maybe TRBD2 (7 bases). The CDR3 contains 13 residues. Germline V lookup: CDR1 SSHAT, CDR2 FNYEAQ (reference sequence). Trimming pared 8 bases from V and 6 bases from J, leaving 15 bases between. The CDR3 region is CASAEGGRDTQYF. Here the CDR3 DNA reads TGTGCCAGCGCGGAGGGGGGGCGTGATACGCAGTATTTT.

V and J are TRBV7-6 and TRBJ2-5; 10 bases match TRBD1. This CDR3 comprises 13 residues. J gave up 5 bases and V 8 bases, and 5 bases lay outside the gene matches. Germline V lookup: CDR1 SGHVS, CDR2 FNYEAQ. CDR3 sequence reads: CASGDRGLETQYF. CDR3 sequence (DNA): TGTGCCAGCGGGGACAGGGGTCTGGAGACCCAGTACTTC.

This clonotype was seen at least ten times. The chain joins TRBV7-9 to TRBJ1-2; D gene unclear. Trimming shortened V by 1 base and J by 4 bases, and 16 bases separated the two germline ends. CDR3 size: 16 residues. CDR1 and CDR2 (germline): SEHNR, FQNEAQ (reference sequence). This CDR3 reads CASSLGGSGKGYGYTF. For the CDR3, the DNA is TGTGCCAGCAGCTTAGGAGGGTCGGGGAAGGGCTATGGCTACACCTTC.

This clonotype was detected ten times or more. The chain employs TRBV15 and TRBJ2-3; D could derive from TRBD1 or TRBD2 (5 bases each). Between the trimmed V and J ends, which lost 3 bases and 6 bases, there was a span of 16 bases. The CDR3 spans 15 residues. Germline V gives CDR1 LNHNV, CDR2 YYDKDF (reference sequence). The CDR3 coding sequence is TGTGCCACCAGCAGTGGGACCGGACGGTACGATACGCAGTATTTT. Residues: CATSSGTGRYDTQYF.

The chain couples TRBV23-1 to TRBJ2-7; D unclear. TRBV23-1 is identified as an open reading frame with a role that is uncertain. Trimming pared 0 bases from V and 5 bases from J, leaving 17 bases between. The CDR3 length is 16 residues. Here the CDR3 DNA reads TGCGCCAGCAGTCAATCGAGGACCCTAAAGCGACACGAGCAGTACTTC. Its protein product is CASSQSRTLKRHEQYF.

This clonotype was detected only a few times. The gene calls are TRBV6-1 and TRBJ1-4; 9 bases map to TRBD1. Germline CDR1 reads MNHNS; CDR2 reads SASEGT. With 8 bases clipped from V and 7 bases from J, the junction kept 5 bases outside the gene matches. The CDR3 consists of 13 residues. CDR3: CASGGQGSEKLFF. DNA of the CDR3: TGTGCCAGCGGCGGACAGGGGAGTGAAAAACTGTTTTTT.

This clonotype was detected only a few times. The chain is built from TRBV4-1 and TRBJ2-7; TRBD1 matches at 7 bases. CDR1 is MGHRA, CDR2 YSYEKL, per germline. V lost 2 bases to trimming and J lost 5 bases; unmatched junction nucleotides: 9. This CDR3 comprises 15 residues. The CDR3: CASSQSTGVVHEQYF. The CDR3 DNA reads as TGCGCCAGCAGCCAATCCACAGGGGTTGTCCACGAGCAGTACTTC.

This clonotype was seen repeatedly, ten times or more. The chain recombines TRBV12-3 or TRBV12-4 with TRBJ2-5; TRBD2 agrees at 8 bases. V shed 2 bases and J 3 bases; nucleotides not matched to a gene: 11. The CDR3 is 17 residues long. The CDR3 loop is CASSLFRRRGAEETQYF. In DNA form, the CDR3 reads TGTGCCAGCAGTTTATTTCGTCGGCGGGGGGCAGAAGAGACCCAGTACTTC.

This clonotype was detected ten times or more. This chain joins TRBV6-2 or TRBV6-3 and TRBJ2-1; D possibly corresponds to TRBD2 (5 bases). CDR3 size: 13 residues. CDR1 and CDR2 from the germline V gene are MNHEY and SVGEGT. Trimming took 8 bases from V and 0 from J, leaving 8 bases between them. DNA for the CDR3: TGTGCCAGCCTTCGGGACTCCTACAATGAGCAGTTCTTC. It translates to CASLRDSYNEQFF.

This clonotype has at least ten counts. The gene calls are TRBV5-1 and TRBJ2-5, with TRBD2 identical over 8 bases. V lost 8 bases, J lost 3 bases, and 21 bases stayed unmatched. Germline CDR1 is SGHRS and CDR2 is YFSETQ. CDR3 length: 18 amino acids. CDR3 sequence reads: CARGTADRPTGGEETQYF. The DNA of the CDR3 is TGCGCCAGGGGGACTGCCGACCGTCCCACCGGGGGGGAAGAGACCCAGTACTTC.

This chain links TRBV12-3 or TRBV12-4 with TRBJ2-7; 7 bases are a match to TRBD2. The CDR3 is 13 residues long. J lost 5 bases, V lost 1 base, and 2 bases had no gene match. Here the CDR3 DNA reads TGTGCCAGCAGTTTAGTAGCGGGCCACGAGCAGTACTTC. It encodes CASSLVAGHEQYF.

V is TRBV6-5 and J is TRBJ2-5; 10 bases are a match to TRBD1. The germline CDR1 and CDR2 sequences are MNHEY and SVGAGI. There are 15 residues in the CDR3. Trimming took 6 bases from V and 4 from J; bases not matched to a gene: 8. CDR3: CASREGQGSPETQYF. The CDR3 DNA reads TGTGCCAGCAGAGAGGGACAGGGGTCACCAGAGACCCAGTACTTC.

A few counts support this clonotype. CDR3 loop: CASRPTRSGYEQYF. The CDR3 DNA is TGTGCCAGCAGACCGACGAGGTCTGGCTACGAGCAGTACTTC. J is TRBJ2-7 and V is TRBV27; D is uncertain. The CDR3 has 14 residues. Per the germline V gene, CDR1 is MNHEY and CDR2 is SMNVEV (reference sequence). V was cut by 6 bases and J by 3 bases, with 15 bases left in between.

This clonotype was seen repeatedly, ten times or more. V usage is TRBV6-5 and J usage is TRBJ1-2, with D tentatively TRBD1 (6 bases). The CDR3 length is 13 residues. Trimming removed 6 bases from V and 3 bases from J, with 11 bases in between. Germline V gene sequence: CDR1 MNHEY, CDR2 SVGAGI. The CDR3 coding sequence is TGTGCCAGCAGGGCGGACAGAGACTATGGCTACACCTTC. It codes for CASRADRDYGYTF.

This clonotype occurred many times. The V and J genes are TRBV10-3 and TRBJ1-1; weak D call: TRBD1 (6 bases). Germline assignment: CDR1 ENHRY and CDR2 SYGVKD. The CDR3 extends over 14 amino acids. V was trimmed by 4 bases and J by 2 bases, leaving 11 bases between them. In DNA, the CDR3 is TGTGCCATCAGTGTGACAGGCTACAACACTGAAGCTTTCTTT. This codes for CAISVTGYNTEAFF.

This clonotype was recorded at least ten times. The genes are TRBV20-1 and TRBJ1-5, with TRBD1 matching 7 bases. This CDR3 has 15 residues. CDR1 and CDR2 from the germline V gene are DFQATT and SNEGSKA (reference sequence). V shed 0 bases, J shed 6 bases, and the junction held 8 bases outside the gene matches. CDR3 amino acids: CSARDPTGWAQPQHF. The CDR3 nucleotides read TGCAGTGCTAGAGATCCGACAGGGTGGGCTCAGCCCCAGCATTTT.

This clonotype has ten or more counts. V and J are TRBV6-5 and TRBJ2-1, with 7 positions matching TRBD1. V shed 6 bases, J shed 7 bases, and the junction held 6 bases outside the gene matches. The CDR3 is 13 residues long. Looked up from germline, CDR1 is MNHEY and CDR2 is SVGAGI. CDR3 DNA: TGTGCCAGCAGCTCTATACAGGGGAATGAGCAGTTCTTC. It encodes CASSSIQGNEQFF.